Each of the 12 T cell receptor beta chains below was sequenced from the same sample in a study of blood T cell repertoires in COVID-19 (TCRdb year 2020). The library came from the immunoSEQ multiplex PCR assay. TCRdb holds this immuneACCESS table with in-frame rearrangements only. Some clones are missing; in checked studies, unresolved V genes explain under half, and the rest has no known cause. The sample yields roughly 200,000 clones; approximately 90% were counted once. The leading ten clones occupy roughly 1.7% of the sample. Source material: peripheral blood. These receptors came from a man between 70 and 80 years old with acute or convalescent COVID-19.

This chain connects TRBV28 to TRBJ1-6; D is perhaps TRBD1 (5 bases). CDR1 is MDHEN and CDR2 is SYDVKM in the germline V gene. With 8 bases removed from V and 7 bases from J, the gap between germline ends came to 9 bases. CDR3 length: 12 amino acids. The CDR3 sequence is CASQGRNSPLHF. The DNA of the CDR3 is TGTGCCAGCCAGGGCAGAAATTCACCCCTCCACTTT.

The CDR3 DNA reads as TGTGCCAGCAGCTTAGGCAGGGGGTCCACTGAAGCTTTCTTT. This gives the protein CASSLGRGSTEAFF. The chain combines TRBV11-1 with TRBJ1-1; 7 bases match TRBD1. The CDR3 sequence is 14 residues long. V shed 1 base and J 4 bases; nucleotides not matched to a gene: 3. CDR1 and CDR2 (germline): SGHAT, FQDESV (reference sequence).

The chain combines TRBV13 with TRBJ2-7, with 11 positions matching TRBD2. After removal of 0 bases from V and 2 bases from J, the junction contained 6 bases not matched to a gene. Germline-derived CDR1 and CDR2 are PRHDT and FYEKMQ (reference sequence). This CDR3 spans 17 amino acids. The CDR3 DNA is TGTGCCAGCAGCTTAGGGTTGGGGACTAGCGGTACCTACGAGCAGTACTTC. It is translated as CASSLGLGTSGTYEQYF.

This clone was recorded a few times. J is TRBJ1-2 and V is TRBV7-9, with TRBD1 identical over 10 bases. Germline-derived CDR1 and CDR2 are SEHNR and FQNEAQ (reference sequence). Germline trimming cut 5 bases from V and 8 bases from J; bases unmatched to any gene: 5. The CDR3 is made up of 13 amino acids. The CDR3, as DNA: TGTGCCAGCAGCAACCGGGACAGGGGCGGCTACACCTTC. Translated: CASSNRDRGGYTF.

This clone was counted a single time. The V call is TRBV19, the J call TRBJ1-5; D is perhaps TRBD1 (6 bases). V was clipped by 4 bases and J by 3 bases, with 13 bases between them. The CDR3 extends over 15 amino acids. Per germline, CDR1 LNHDA and CDR2 SQIVND (reference sequence). CDR3 protein: CASSTTGTYNQPQHF. The CDR3 region has the DNA TGTGCCAGTAGTACCACCGGGACATACAATCAGCCCCAGCATTTT.

The chain has TRBV4-1 and TRBJ1-2; 7 bases agree with TRBD1. Germline trimming cut 1 base from V and 6 bases from J; bases unmatched to any gene: 8. CDR1 is MGHRA, CDR2 YSYEKL, per germline. The CDR3 spans 15 residues. CDR3 sequence: CASSQVTGVRDGYTF. DNA of the CDR3: TGCGCCAGCAGCCAAGTTACAGGGGTTCGTGATGGCTACACCTTC.

The chain links TRBV15 to TRBJ2-7, with 8 bases lining up with TRBD2. The trim removed 0 bases at V and 3 bases at J, leaving 4 bases unmatched. CDR1 is LNHNV, CDR2 YYDKDF, per germline (reference sequence). This CDR3 is 15 amino acids long. CDR3: CATSRDRGTSYEQYF. CDR3 coding DNA: TGTGCCACCAGCAGAGATAGAGGGACTAGCTACGAGCAGTACTTC. Combining the CDR3 with reference TRBV15 and TRBJ2-7 gives the whole variable domain DAMVIQNPRYQVTQFGKPVTLSCSQTLNHNVMYWYQQKSSQAPKLLFHYYDKDFNNEADTPDNFQSRRPNTSFCFLDIRSPGLGDTAMYLCATSRDRGTSYEQYFGPGTRLTVT.

The chain uses TRBV28 and TRBJ2-7, with TRBD2 matching 11 bases. The germline gives CDR1 MDHEN, CDR2 SYDVKM. The CDR3 extends over 13 amino acids. Unmatched junction bases numbered 1, after V lost 3 bases and J lost 6 bases. CDR3 loop: CASSFLAGGEQYF. The CDR3 nucleotides are TGTGCCAGCAGTTTCCTAGCGGGAGGCGAGCAGTACTTC.

This sequence joins TRBV4-1 and TRBJ2-7; perhaps TRBD2 as D (7 bases). Germline CDR1 and CDR2: MGHRA and YSYEKL. This CDR3 contains 19 residues. The V gene lost 2 bases and the J gene lost 1 base, with 24 bases spanning the gap. The CDR3 nucleotides are TGCGCCAGCAGCCAATCGTGGGCCTGGGGGCTAGCGGATTCCTACGAGCAGTACTTC. It translates to CASSQSWAWGLADSYEQYF.

The chain has TRBV25-1 and TRBJ1-6, with D uncertain. CDR1 and CDR2 (germline): MGHDK, SYGVNS. The V and J ends lost 1 base and 9 bases respectively, with 16 bases between them. The CDR3 consists of 16 residues. Written as DNA, the CDR3 is TGTGCCAGCAGTGAATCTGGAGGGCTGGGGATTTCACCCCTCCACTTT. Translation: CASSESGGLGISPLHF.

This clone was seen just once. J is TRBJ2-2 and V is TRBV5-4; D uncertain. This CDR3 contains 14 residues. Germline CDR1 SGHNT, CDR2 YYREEE (reference sequence). Trimming left V 2 bases short and J 1 base short, with 6 bases between. The CDR3 region has the DNA TGTGCCAGCAGCTTTTCCAAGAACACCGGGGAGCTGTTTTTT. Amino acid sequence: CASSFSKNTGELFF.

The rearrangement uses TRBV7-3 and TRBJ2-1; TRBD1 agrees at 8 bases. This CDR3 contains 16 residues. In germline, CDR1 is SGHTA, CDR2 FQGTGA. Trimming cost V 4 bases and J 0 bases; bases outside gene matches: 5. The CDR3 region has the DNA TGTGCCAGCAGCTCTAGACAGGGGTTCTCCTACAATGAGCAGTTCTTC. Its translation is CASSSRQGFSYNEQFF.